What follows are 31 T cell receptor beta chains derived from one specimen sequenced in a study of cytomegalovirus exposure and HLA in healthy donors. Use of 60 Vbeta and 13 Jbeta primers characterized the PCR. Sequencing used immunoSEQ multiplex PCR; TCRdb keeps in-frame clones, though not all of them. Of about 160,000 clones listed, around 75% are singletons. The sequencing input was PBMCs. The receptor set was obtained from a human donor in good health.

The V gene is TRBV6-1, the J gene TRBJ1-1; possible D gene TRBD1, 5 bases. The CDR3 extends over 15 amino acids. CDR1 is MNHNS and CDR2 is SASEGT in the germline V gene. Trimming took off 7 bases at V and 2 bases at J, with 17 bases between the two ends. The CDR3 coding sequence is TGTGCCAGCACTTCAACAGGAATATCAAACACTGAAGCTTTCTTT. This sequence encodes CASTSTGISNTEAFF.

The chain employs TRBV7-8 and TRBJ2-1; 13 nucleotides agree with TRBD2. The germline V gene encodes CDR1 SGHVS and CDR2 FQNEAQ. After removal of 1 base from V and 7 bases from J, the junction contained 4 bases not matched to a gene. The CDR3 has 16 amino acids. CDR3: CASSLGILAGGNEQFF. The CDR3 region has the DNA TGTGCCAGCAGCTTAGGAATACTAGCGGGAGGGAATGAGCAGTTCTTC.

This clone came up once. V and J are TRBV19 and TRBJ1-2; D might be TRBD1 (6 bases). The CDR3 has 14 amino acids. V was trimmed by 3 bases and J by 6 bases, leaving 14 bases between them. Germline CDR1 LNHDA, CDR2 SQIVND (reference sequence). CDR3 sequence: CASSIDRQVDGYTF. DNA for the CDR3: TGTGCCAGTAGTATTGACAGGCAGGTCGATGGCTACACCTTC.

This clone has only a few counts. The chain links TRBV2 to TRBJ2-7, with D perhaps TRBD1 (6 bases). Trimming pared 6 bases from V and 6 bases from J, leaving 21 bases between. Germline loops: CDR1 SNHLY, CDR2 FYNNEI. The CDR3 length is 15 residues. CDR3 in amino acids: CASRPGQIIVGEQYF. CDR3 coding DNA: TGTGCCAGCAGACCCGGACAGATCATCGTGGGCGAGCAGTACTTC.

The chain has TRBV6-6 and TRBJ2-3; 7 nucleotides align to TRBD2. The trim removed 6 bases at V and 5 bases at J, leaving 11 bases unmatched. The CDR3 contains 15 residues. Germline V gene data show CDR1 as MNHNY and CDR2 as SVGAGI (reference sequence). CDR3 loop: CASRAGVVAVDTQYF. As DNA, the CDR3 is TGTGCCAGCAGGGCGGGAGTGGTTGCTGTAGATACGCAGTATTTT.

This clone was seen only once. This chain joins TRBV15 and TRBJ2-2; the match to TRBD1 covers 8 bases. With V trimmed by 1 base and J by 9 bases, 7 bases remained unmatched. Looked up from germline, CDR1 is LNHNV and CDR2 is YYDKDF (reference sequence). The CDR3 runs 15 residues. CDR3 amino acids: CATSRGQGFWRELFF. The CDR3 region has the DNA TGTGCCACCAGCAGAGGACAGGGGTTTTGGCGGGAGCTGTTTTTT.

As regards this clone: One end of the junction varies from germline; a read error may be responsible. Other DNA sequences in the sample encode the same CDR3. The CDR3 loop is CAWREDRNTEAFF. CDR3 coding DNA: TGTGCCTGGAGGGAGGACAGGAACACTGAGGCTTTCTTT. The chain has TRBV30 and TRBJ1-1, with 7 bases fitting TRBD1. The CDR3 spans 13 residues. Germline V gives CDR1 GTSNPN, CDR2 SVGIG (reference sequence).

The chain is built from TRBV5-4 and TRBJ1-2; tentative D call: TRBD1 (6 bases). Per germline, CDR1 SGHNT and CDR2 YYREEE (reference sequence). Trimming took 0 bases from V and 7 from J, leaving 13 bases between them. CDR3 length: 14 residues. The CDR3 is CASSLEQGPRGYTF. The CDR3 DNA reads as TGTGCCAGCAGCTTGGAACAGGGCCCCCGTGGCTACACCTTC. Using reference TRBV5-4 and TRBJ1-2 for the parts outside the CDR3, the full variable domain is ETGVTQSPTHLIKTRGQQVTLRCSSQSGHNTVSWYQQALGQGPQFIFQYYREEENGRGNFPPRFSGLQFPNYSSELNVNALELDDSALYLCASSLEQGPRGYTFGSGTRLTVV.

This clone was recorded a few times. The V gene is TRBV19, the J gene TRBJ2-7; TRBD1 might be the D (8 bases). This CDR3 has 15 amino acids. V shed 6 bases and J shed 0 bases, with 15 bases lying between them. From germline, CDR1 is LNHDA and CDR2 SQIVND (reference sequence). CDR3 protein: CASSTSGTGSYEQYF. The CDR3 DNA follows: TGTGCCAGTAGCACCAGCGGGACAGGCTCCTACGAGCAGTACTTC.

The CDR3 reads CASSLLGQGHGYTF. The CDR3 bases are TGTGCCAGCAGCCTCCTGGGACAGGGCCATGGCTACACCTTC. This sequence joins TRBV6-5 and TRBJ1-2; 9 bases match TRBD1. Germline trimming cut 6 bases from V and 6 bases from J; bases unmatched to any gene: 8. Looked up from germline, CDR1 is MNHEY and CDR2 is SVGAGI. The CDR3 runs to 14 residues.

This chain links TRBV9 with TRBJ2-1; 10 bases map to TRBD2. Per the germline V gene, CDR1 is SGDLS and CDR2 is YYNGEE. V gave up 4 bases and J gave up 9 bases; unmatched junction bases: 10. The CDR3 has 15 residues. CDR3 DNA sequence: TGTGCCAGCAGCCCGAGAGCGGGGGGGCCGATTGAGCAGTTCTTC. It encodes CASSPRAGGPIEQFF.

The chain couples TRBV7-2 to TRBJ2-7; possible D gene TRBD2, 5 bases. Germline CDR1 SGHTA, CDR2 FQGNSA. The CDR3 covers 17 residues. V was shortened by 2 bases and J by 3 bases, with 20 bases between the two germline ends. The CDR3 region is CASSLLKDSPRFYEQYF. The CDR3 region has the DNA TGTGCCAGCAGCTTATTGAAGGACTCCCCGAGATTCTACGAGCAGTACTTC.

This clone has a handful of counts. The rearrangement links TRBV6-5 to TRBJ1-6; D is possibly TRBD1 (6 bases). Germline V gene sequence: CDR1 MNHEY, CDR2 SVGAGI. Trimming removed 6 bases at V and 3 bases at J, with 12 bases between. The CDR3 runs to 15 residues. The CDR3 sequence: CASSRGQLYNSPLHF. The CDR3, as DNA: TGTGCCAGCAGCCGGGGACAACTCTATAATTCACCCCTCCACTTT.

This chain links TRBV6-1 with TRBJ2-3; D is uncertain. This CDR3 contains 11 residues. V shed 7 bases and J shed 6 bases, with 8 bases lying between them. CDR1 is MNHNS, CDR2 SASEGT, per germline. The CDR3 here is CASIAWDTQYF. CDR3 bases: TGTGCCAGCATTGCGTGGGATACGCAGTATTTT.

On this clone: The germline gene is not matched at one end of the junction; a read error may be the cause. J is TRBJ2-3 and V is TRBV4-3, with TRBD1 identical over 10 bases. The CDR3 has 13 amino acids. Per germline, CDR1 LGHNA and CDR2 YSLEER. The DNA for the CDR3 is TGCGCCAGCAGCCAAGAAAGGGACAGGGGTTCCCCATTT. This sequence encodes CASSQERDRGSPF.

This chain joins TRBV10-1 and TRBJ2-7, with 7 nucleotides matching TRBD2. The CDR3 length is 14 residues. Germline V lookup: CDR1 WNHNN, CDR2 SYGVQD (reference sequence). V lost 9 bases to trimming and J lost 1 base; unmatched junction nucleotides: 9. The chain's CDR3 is CASSGGSGSYEQYF. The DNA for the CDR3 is TGCGCCAGTAGCGGCGGGAGTGGATCCTACGAGCAGTACTTC.

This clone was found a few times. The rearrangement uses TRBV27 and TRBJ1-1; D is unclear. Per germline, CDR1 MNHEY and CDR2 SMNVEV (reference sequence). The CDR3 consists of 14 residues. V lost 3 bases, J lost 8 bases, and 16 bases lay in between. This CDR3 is CASSLREGPAEAFF. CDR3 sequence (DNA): TGTGCCAGCAGTTTGCGGGAAGGGCCAGCCGAAGCTTTCTTT.

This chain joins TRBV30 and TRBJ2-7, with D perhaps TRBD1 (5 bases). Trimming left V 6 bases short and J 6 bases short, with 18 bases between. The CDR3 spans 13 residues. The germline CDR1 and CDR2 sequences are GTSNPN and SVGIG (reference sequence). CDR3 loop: CACLRENYGEQYF. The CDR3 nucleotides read TGTGCCTGTCTCAGGGAAAACTACGGCGAGCAGTACTTC.

This CDR3 is CASSVTGDLDTEAFF. CDR3 nucleotide sequence: TGTGCCAGCAGCGTAACAGGGGATTTGGACACTGAAGCTTTCTTT. This chain uses TRBV9 with TRBJ1-1; 7 bases fit TRBD1. The germline V gene encodes CDR1 SGDLS and CDR2 YYNGEE. This CDR3 has 15 amino acids. The V gene end was trimmed by 1 base and the J gene end by 3 bases; junction bases not matched to a gene: 6.

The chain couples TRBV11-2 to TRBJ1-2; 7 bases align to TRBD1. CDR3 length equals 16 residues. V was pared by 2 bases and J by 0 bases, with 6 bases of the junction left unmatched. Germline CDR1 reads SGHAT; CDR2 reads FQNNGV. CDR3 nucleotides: TGTGCCAGCAGCTTATCCCCTCAGGGGGCTAACTATGGCTACACCTTC. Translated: CASSLSPQGANYGYTF.

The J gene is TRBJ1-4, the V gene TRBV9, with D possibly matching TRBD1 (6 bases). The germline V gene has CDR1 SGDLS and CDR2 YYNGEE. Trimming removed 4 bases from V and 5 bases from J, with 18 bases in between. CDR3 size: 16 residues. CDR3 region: CASSNLPGQGNEKLFF. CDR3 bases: TGTGCCAGCAGCAATCTTCCGGGACAAGGAAATGAAAAACTGTTTTTT.

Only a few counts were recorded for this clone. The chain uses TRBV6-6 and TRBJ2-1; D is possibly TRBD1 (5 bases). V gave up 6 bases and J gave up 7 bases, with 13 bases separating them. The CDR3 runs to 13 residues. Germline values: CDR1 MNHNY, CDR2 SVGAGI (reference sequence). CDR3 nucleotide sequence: TGTGCCAGCAGGGCAGGGATAAGGAATGAGCAGTTCTTC. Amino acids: CASRAGIRNEQFF.

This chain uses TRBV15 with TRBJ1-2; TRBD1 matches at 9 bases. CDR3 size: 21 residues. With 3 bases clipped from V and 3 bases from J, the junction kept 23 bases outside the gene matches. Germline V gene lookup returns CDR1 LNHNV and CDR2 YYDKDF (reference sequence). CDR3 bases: TGTGCCACCAGCAGGGCGGGGTACCGTCGGACAGGGGAGGATCTTTACTATGGCTACACCTTC. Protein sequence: CATSRAGYRRTGEDLYYGYTF.

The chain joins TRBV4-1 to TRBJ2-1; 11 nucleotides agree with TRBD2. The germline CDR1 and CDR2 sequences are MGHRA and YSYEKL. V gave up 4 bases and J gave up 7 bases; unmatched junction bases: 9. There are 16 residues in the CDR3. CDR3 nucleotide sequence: TGCGCCAGCAGCCGTATAGTAGCGGGAGGGGATAATGAGCAGTTCTTC. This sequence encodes CASSRIVAGGDNEQFF.

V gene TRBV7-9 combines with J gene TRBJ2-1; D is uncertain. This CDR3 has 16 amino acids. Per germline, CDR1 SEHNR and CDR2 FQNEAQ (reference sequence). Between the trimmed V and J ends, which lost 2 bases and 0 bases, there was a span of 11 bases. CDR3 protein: CASSLIQYNSYNEQFF. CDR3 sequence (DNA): TGTGCCAGCAGCTTAATTCAGTACAACTCCTACAATGAGCAGTTCTTC. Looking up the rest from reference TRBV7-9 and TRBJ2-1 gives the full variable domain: DTGVSQNPRHKITKRGQNVTFRCDPISEHNRLYWYRQTLGQGPEFLTYFQNEAQLEKSRLLSDRFSAERPKGSFSTLEIQRTEQGDSAMYLCASSLIQYNSYNEQFFGPGTRLTVL.

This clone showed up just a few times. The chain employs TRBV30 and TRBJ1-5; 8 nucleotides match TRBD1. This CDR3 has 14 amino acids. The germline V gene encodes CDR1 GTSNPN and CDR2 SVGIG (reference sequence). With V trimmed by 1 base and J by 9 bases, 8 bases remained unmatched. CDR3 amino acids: CAWSGRQGLGPQHF. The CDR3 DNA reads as TGTGCCTGGAGTGGACGACAGGGGTTGGGGCCCCAGCATTTT.

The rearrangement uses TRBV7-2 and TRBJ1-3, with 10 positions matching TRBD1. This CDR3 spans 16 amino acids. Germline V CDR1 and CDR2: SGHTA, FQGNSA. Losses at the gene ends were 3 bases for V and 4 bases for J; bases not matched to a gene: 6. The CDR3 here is CASSLRTGGRGNTIYF. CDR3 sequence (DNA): TGTGCCAGCAGCTTGCGGACAGGGGGTAGAGGAAACACCATATATTTT.

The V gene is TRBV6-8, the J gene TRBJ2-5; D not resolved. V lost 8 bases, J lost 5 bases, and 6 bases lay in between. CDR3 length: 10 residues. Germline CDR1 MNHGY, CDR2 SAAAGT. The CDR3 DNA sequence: TGTGCCAGCCCCGAGGAGACCCAGTACTTC. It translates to CASPEETQYF.

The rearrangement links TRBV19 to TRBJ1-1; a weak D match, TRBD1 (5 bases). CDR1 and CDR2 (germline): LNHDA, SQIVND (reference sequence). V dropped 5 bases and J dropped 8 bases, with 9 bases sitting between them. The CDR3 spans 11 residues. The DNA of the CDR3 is TGTGCCAGTAGTCAACGACAGGAAGCTTTCTTT. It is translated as CASSQRQEAFF.

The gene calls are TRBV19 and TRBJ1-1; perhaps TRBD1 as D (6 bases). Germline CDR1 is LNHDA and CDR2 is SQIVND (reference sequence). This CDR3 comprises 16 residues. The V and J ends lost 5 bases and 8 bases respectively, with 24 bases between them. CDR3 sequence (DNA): TGTGCCAGTAGTCCAGCAACAGGGATTCCTCCTGGAGAAGCTTTCTTT. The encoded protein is CASSPATGIPPGEAFF.

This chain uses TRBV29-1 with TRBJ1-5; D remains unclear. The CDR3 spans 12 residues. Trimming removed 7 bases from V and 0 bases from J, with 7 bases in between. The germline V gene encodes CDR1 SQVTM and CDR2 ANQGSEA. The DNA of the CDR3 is TGCAGCGCCGGGGATAGCAATCAGCCCCAGCATTTT. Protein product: CSAGDSNQPQHF.